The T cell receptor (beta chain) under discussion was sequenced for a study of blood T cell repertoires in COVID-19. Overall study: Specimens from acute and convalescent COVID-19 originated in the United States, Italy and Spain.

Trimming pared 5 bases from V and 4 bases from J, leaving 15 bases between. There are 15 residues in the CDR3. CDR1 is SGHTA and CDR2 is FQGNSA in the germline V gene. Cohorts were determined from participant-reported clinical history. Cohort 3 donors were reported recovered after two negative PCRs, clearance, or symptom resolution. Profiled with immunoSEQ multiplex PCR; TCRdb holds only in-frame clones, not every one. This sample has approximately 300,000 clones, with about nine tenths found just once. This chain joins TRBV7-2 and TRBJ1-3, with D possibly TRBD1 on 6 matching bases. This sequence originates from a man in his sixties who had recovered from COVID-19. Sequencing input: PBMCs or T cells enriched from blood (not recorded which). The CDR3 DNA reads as TGTGCCAGCAGCCCGGGGGGCCCAGACGGAAACACCATATATTTT. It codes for CASSPGGPDGNTIYF.